This T cell receptor (beta chain) came from a study of vaccination and CD4 T cells after COVID-19. Across the whole study: Median time from second vaccine dose to sampling was roughly 76 days (14 to 241).

The treatment was: 10-day PBMC culture with coronavirus spike peptide pools or control peptides (ViraFEST assay). Each well held more than 1.5 million PBMCs in IL-2 (around 10 IU/ml) medium with approximately 9.4 ug/ml peptide pools. Germline CDR1 and CDR2: SGHTA and FQGNSA. The CDR3 spans 14 residues. Trimming cost V 2 bases and J 6 bases; bases outside gene matches: 4. Study results and limitations: A median of 86.3% of reactive clones, in convalescent patients, became evident only post-vaccination.

With respect to this clonotype: The antigen is undetermined.

Scientists ran DNA taken from cultured CD4+ T cells through the Oncomine TCR Beta short-read assay for sequencing. TCRdb used MiXCR to reprocess the PCR reads, holding one entry per CDR3 protein. The sample lists approximately 13,000 distinct CDR3 sequences; about 47% were seen once. The sequence derives from a human donor who had recovered from COVID-19. The J gene is TRBJ1-2, the V gene TRBV7-2; TRBD1 aligns across 9 bases. The specimen was CD4+ T cells from blood, cultured in vitro. CDR3 residues: CASSLHRGQNGYTF. CDR3 DNA sequence: TGTGCCAGCAGCTTACACAGGGGGCAAAATGGCTACACCTTC.